The 21 T cell receptor beta chains presented below share a single source sample, sequenced in a study of blood T cell repertoires in COVID-19. Here immunoSEQ multiplex PCR was the method, and the copy in TCRdb shows in-frame clones only, minus some. The sample consists of around 320,000 clones, roughly 90% of them appearing once. Sequenced material: PBMCs or T cells enriched from blood (not recorded which). The receptors were sampled from a woman younger than 30 with acute COVID-19.

J is TRBJ1-2 and V is TRBV29-1; 7 positions match TRBD1. The CDR3 sequence is 14 residues long. Germline V gene lookup returns CDR1 SQVTM and CDR2 ANQGSEA. J lost 0 bases, V lost 5 bases, and 6 bases had no gene match. The CDR3 loop reads CSVPPTGPNYGYTF. CDR3 in DNA: TGCAGCGTTCCCCCGACAGGGCCTAACTATGGCTACACCTTC.

This clone was seen just once. This sequence joins TRBV11-2 and TRBJ2-1; D may be TRBD2 (6 bases). The CDR3 sequence is 13 residues long. From germline, CDR1 is SGHAT and CDR2 FQNNGV. Trimming cost V 4 bases and J 9 bases, with 13 bases left between them. The CDR3 is CASSYGSAGEQFF. The CDR3 coding sequence is TGTGCCAGCAGCTACGGATCAGCGGGTGAGCAGTTCTTC.

The V and J genes are TRBV20-1 and TRBJ1-1; 8 nucleotides line up with TRBD1. The CDR3 is made up of 11 amino acids. The germline CDR1 and CDR2 sequences are DFQATT and SNEGSKA (reference sequence). Trimming at V came to 3 bases and at J to 7 bases, leaving 1 base not matched to a gene. CDR3 loop: CSARGQDEAFF. CDR3 DNA: TGCAGTGCTAGGGGACAGGATGAAGCTTTCTTT.

The chain recombines TRBV7-9 with TRBJ2-7, with TRBD1 matching over 11 bases. Germline V gene lookup returns CDR1 SEHNR and CDR2 FQNEAQ (reference sequence). Trimming took 4 bases from V and 4 from J; bases not matched to a gene: 12. The length of the CDR3 is 17 residues. CDR3 sequence: CASSSLYRDRGFYEQYF. The CDR3, as DNA: TGTGCCAGCAGCTCACTGTACCGGGACAGGGGGTTTTACGAGCAGTACTTC.

The chain combines TRBV6-1 with TRBJ2-3; D is possibly TRBD1 (5 bases). Germline V gene sequence: CDR1 MNHNS, CDR2 SASEGT. This CDR3 spans 13 amino acids. With 0 bases removed from V and 4 bases from J, the gap between germline ends came to 5 bases. The DNA for the CDR3 is TGTGCCAGCAGTGAAGCAGGGGCAGATACGCAGTATTTT. Translation: CASSEAGADTQYF.

This clone has more than one count but fewer than ten. This sequence joins TRBV7-2 and TRBJ1-2; D remains unclear. V lost 2 bases, J lost 4 bases, and 8 bases lay in between. This CDR3 comprises 13 residues. Germline V gene lookup returns CDR1 SGHTA and CDR2 FQGNSA. The CDR3 DNA is TGTGCCAGCAGCTTATGGCAGCGCTATGGCTACACCTTC. Its translation: CASSLWQRYGYTF.

The V gene is TRBV5-1, the J gene TRBJ2-7; 14 bases align to TRBD2. Germline CDR1 is SGHRS and CDR2 is YFSETQ. The CDR3 has 17 amino acids. Losses at the gene ends were 4 bases for V and 4 bases for J; bases not matched to a gene: 10. The CDR3 DNA is TGCGCCAGCAGCCCATTGACTAGCGGGAGGGCCGGGTACGAGCAGTACTTC. Protein: CASSPLTSGRAGYEQYF.

This chain uses TRBV27 with TRBJ2-1; 7 bases match TRBD1. The germline CDR1 and CDR2 sequences are MNHEY and SMNVEV (reference sequence). The CDR3 spans 15 residues. V was clipped by 3 bases and J by 2 bases; unmatched bases: 4. Here the CDR3 DNA reads TGTGCCAGCAGTTTCGGACAGGTCGCCTACAATGAGCAGTTCTTC. Protein sequence: CASSFGQVAYNEQFF.

The chain carries TRBV28 and TRBJ2-7; D is ambiguous. The CDR3 covers 11 residues. V was pared by 6 bases and J by 3 bases, with 6 bases between. Germline V gives CDR1 MDHEN, CDR2 SYDVKM. This CDR3 is CASSTYYEQYF. Here the CDR3 DNA reads TGTGCCAGCAGCACATACTACGAGCAGTACTTC.

V is TRBV11-3 and J is TRBJ2-1; a possible D gene is TRBD1 (6 bases). V lost 0 bases and J lost 8, with 11 bases in between. Germline V gene sequence: CDR1 SGHNT, CDR2 YENEEA. The CDR3 contains 14 residues. The CDR3 bases are TGTGCCAGCAGCTTAGAAGCAGGGGCGTATGAGCAGTTCTTC. Protein: CASSLEAGAYEQFF.

The J gene is TRBJ2-3, the V gene TRBV28, with TRBD1 as a possible D gene (6 bases). Trimming removed 9 bases at V and 2 bases at J, with 18 bases between. The CDR3 totals 15 residues. Germline V gene lookup returns CDR1 MDHEN and CDR2 SYDVKM. CDR3: CASRFSGDTTDTQYF. The CDR3, as DNA: TGTGCCAGTAGATTTTCCGGGGACACCACAGATACGCAGTATTTT.

The chain is built from TRBV27 and TRBJ1-5, with TRBD1 identical over 9 bases. The CDR3 extends over 15 amino acids. Trimming cost V 4 bases and J 1 base; bases outside gene matches: 2. The germline V gene encodes CDR1 MNHEY and CDR2 SMNVEV (reference sequence). CDR3 amino acids: CASSSTGGSNQPQHF. For the CDR3, the DNA is TGTGCCAGCAGTTCGACAGGGGGAAGCAATCAGCCCCAGCATTTT.

The V and J genes are TRBV28 and TRBJ2-5; 8 nucleotides line up with TRBD2. V shed 6 bases and J 4 bases; nucleotides not matched to a gene: 16. Per the germline V gene, CDR1 is MDHEN and CDR2 is SYDVKM. The CDR3 has 17 amino acids. CDR3 DNA sequence: TGTGCCAGCAGACTAGGGTCGGCTAGCGGGCGGCCAGAGACCCAGTACTTC. Translated, it gives CASRLGSASGRPETQYF. The full variable domain, completed using reference TRBV28 and TRBJ2-5, is DVKVTQSSRYLVKRTGEKVFLECVQDMDHENMFWYRQDPGLGLRLIYFSYDVKMKEKGDIPEGYSVSREKKERFSLILESASTNQTSMYLCASRLGSASGRPETQYFGPGTRLLVL.

This clone was found a few times. J is TRBJ2-7 and V is TRBV27; unclear D gene. Germline values: CDR1 MNHEY, CDR2 SMNVEV (reference sequence). Trimming left V 0 bases short and J 2 bases short, with 11 bases between. This CDR3 has 15 amino acids. CDR3 coding DNA: TGTGCCAGCAGTTTATCGGTTCTCAGGACCTACGAGCAGTACTTC. Residues: CASSLSVLRTYEQYF.

The chain has TRBV3-1 (or the pseudogene TRBV3-2) and TRBJ1-2, with D possibly matching TRBD1 (5 bases). The CDR3 length is 14 residues. CDR1 is LGHDT, CDR2 YNNKEL, per germline (reference sequence). Trimming took off 0 bases at V and 8 bases at J, with 13 bases between the two ends. The CDR3 here is CASSQENRRVGYTF. DNA of the CDR3: TGTGCCAGCAGCCAAGAAAACAGGCGAGTGGGCTACACCTTC.

CDR3 DNA: TGCGCCAGCAGCCAACCTGGGCTAGCCGAAGCCAAAAACATTCAGTACTTC. It is translated as CASSQPGLAEAKNIQYF. The chain uses TRBV4-1 and TRBJ2-4, with D possibly TRBD2 on 5 matching bases. CDR1 and CDR2 from the germline V gene are MGHRA and YSYEKL. Between the trimmed V and J ends, which lost 2 bases and 0 bases, there was a span of 14 bases. The CDR3 has 17 residues.

The J gene is TRBJ2-7, the V gene TRBV7-2; TRBD2 is a possible D gene (6 bases). The germline CDR1 and CDR2 sequences are SGHTA and FQGNSA. The V end was cut by 5 bases, the J end by 2 bases, with 16 bases between. The CDR3 loop spans 15 amino acids. The CDR3 sequence: CASSLLPGLTYEQYF. The CDR3 DNA sequence: TGTGCCAGCAGCCTTCTACCGGGACTTACCTACGAGCAGTACTTC.

This sequence joins TRBV18 and TRBJ2-7; TRBD2 agrees at 7 bases. The germline V gene encodes CDR1 KGHSH and CDR2 LQKENI. After removal of 4 bases from V and 6 bases from J, the junction contained 6 bases not matched to a gene. The CDR3 runs 13 residues. The CDR3, as DNA: TGTGCCAGCTCACGAGACGGGGGGTCCGAGCAGTACTTC. Residues: CASSRDGGSEQYF.

This chain connects TRBV14 to TRBJ2-1; TRBD2 matches at 7 bases. V lost 4 bases to trimming and J lost 9 bases; unmatched junction nucleotides: 3. Per the germline V gene, CDR1 is SGHDN and CDR2 is FVKESK. This CDR3 comprises 12 residues. The CDR3 is CASSRGRAEQFF. CDR3 nucleotides: TGTGCCAGCAGCCGGGGGAGGGCTGAGCAGTTCTTC.

The rearrangement links TRBV2 to TRBJ1-1, with unresolved D. Germline V lookup: CDR1 SNHLY, CDR2 FYNNEI. This CDR3 spans 13 amino acids. V lost 4 bases and J 4 bases, leaving 10 bases between the germline ends. The CDR3 DNA follows: TGTGCCAGCAGTGCAAGCTTTTCCACTGAAGCTTTCTTT. This translates into CASSASFSTEAFF.

This clone was counted between two and nine times. The CDR3 loop is CASSTRGSSETQYF. The CDR3 region has the DNA TGTGCCAGCAGCACGCGGGGATCTTCAGAGACCCAGTACTTC. This chain connects TRBV13 to TRBJ2-5; a weak D match, TRBD2 (6 bases). Germline V gene sequence: CDR1 PRHDT, CDR2 FYEKMQ (reference sequence). The CDR3 has 14 residues. The ends were cut back, 5 bases at V and 4 bases at J, with 14 bases in the middle.